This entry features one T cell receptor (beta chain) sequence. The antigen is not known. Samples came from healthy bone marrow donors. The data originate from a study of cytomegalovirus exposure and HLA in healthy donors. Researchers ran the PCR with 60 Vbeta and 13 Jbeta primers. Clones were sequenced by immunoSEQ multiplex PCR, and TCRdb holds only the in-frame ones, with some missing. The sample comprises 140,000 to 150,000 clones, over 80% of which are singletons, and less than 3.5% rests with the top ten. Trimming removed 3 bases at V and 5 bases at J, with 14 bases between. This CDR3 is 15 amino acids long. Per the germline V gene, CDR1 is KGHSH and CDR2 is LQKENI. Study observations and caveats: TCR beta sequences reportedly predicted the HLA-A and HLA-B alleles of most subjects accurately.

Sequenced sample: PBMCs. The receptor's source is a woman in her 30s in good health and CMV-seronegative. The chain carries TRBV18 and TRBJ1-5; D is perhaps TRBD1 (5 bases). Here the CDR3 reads CASSPWPGLYQPQHF. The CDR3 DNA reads TGTGCCAGCTCACCCTGGCCGGGACTGTATCAGCCCCAGCATTTT.